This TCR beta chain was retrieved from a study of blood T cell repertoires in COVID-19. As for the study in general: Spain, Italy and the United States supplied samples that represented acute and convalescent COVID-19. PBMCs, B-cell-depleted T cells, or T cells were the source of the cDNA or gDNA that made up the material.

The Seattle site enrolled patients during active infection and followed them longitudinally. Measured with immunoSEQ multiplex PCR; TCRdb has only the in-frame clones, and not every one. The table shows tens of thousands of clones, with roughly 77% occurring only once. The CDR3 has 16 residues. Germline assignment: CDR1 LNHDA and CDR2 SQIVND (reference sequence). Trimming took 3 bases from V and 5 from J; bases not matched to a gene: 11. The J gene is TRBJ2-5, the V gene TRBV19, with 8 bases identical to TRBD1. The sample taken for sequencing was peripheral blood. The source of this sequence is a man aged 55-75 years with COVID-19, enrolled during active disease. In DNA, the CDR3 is TGTGCCAGTAGTATTGAAGGGACAGGAGCATGGGAGACCCAGTACTTC. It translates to CASSIEGTGAWETQYF.